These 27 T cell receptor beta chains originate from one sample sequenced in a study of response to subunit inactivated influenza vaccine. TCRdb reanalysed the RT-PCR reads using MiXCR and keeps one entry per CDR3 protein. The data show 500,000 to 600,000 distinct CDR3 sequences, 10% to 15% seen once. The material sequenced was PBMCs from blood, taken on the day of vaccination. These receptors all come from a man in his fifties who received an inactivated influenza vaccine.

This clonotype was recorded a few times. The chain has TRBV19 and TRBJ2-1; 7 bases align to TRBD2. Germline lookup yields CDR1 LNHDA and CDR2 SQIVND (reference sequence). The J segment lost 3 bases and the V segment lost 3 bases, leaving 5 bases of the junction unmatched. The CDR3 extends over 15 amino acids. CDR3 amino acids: CASSMASGYYNEQFF. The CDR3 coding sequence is TGTGCCAGTAGTATGGCTAGCGGATACTACAATGAGCAGTTCTTC.

CDR3 DNA: TGCAGTGCTAGCAGCTCCTACGAGCAGTACTTC. Residues: CSASSSYEQYF. The chain joins TRBV20-1 to TRBJ2-7; D gene unclear. This CDR3 has 11 amino acids. Trimming left V 3 bases short and J 0 bases short, with 3 bases between. Germline V gene sequence: CDR1 DFQATT, CDR2 SNEGSKA (reference sequence).

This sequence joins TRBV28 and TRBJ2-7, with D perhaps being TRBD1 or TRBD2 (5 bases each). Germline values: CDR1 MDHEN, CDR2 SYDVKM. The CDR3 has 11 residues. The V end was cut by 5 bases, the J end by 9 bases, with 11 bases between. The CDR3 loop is CASSNWGRQYF. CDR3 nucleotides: TGTGCCAGCAGTAACTGGGGACGGCAGTACTTC.

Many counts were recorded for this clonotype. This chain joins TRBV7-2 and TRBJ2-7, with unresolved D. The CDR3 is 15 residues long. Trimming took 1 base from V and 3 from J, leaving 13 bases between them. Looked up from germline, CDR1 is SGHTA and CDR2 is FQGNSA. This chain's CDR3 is CASSLVGGYSYEQYF. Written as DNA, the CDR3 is TGTGCCAGCAGCTTAGTGGGTGGTTACAGCTACGAGCAGTACTTC.

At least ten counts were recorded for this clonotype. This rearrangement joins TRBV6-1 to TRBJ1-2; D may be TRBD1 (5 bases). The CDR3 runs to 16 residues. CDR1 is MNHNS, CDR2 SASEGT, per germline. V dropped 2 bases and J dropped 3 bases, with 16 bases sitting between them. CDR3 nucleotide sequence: TGTGCCAGCAGTGAATTTTTACGACGGGGCGACTATGGCTACACCTTC. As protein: CASSEFLRRGDYGYTF.

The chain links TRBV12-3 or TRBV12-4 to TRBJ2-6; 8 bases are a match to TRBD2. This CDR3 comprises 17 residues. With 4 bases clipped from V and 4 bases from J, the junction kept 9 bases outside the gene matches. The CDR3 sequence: CASSSHGGAVGANVLTF. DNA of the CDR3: TGTGCCAGCAGTTCCCACGGGGGGGCGGTCGGGGCCAACGTCCTGACTTTC.

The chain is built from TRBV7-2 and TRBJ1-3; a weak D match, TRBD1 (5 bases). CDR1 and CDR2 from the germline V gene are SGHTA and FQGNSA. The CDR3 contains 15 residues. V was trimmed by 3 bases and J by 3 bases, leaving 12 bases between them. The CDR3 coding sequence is TGTGCCAGCAGCTTTAGCGGGGCGAGTGGAAACACCATATATTTT. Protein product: CASSFSGASGNTIYF.

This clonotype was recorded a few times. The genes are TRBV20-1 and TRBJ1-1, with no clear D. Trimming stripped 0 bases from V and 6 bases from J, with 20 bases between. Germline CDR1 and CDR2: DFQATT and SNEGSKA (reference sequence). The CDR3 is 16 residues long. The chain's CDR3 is CSARDLEGSAYAEAFF. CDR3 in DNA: TGCAGTGCTAGAGATTTGGAGGGATCGGCGTACGCTGAAGCTTTCTTT.

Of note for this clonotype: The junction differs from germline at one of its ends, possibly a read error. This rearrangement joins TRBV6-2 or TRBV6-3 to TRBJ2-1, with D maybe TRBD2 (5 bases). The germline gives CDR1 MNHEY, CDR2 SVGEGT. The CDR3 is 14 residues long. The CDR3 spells CASSYGESYNEKFF. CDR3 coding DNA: TGTGCCAGCAGTTACGGGGAGAGCTACAATGAGAAGTTCTTC.

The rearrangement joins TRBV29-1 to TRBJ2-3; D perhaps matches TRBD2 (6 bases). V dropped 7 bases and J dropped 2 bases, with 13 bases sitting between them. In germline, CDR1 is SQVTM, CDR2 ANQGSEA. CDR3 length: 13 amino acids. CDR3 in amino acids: CSARDSITDTQYF. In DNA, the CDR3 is TGCAGCGCGCGGGACTCGATCACAGATACGCAGTATTTT.

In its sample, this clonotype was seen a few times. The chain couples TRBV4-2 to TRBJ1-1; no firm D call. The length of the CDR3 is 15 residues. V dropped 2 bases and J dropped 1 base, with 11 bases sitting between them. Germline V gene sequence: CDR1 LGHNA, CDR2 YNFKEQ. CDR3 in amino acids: CASSQFNPSNTEAFF. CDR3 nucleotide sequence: TGTGCCAGCAGCCAATTCAACCCCTCGAACACTGAAGCTTTCTTT.

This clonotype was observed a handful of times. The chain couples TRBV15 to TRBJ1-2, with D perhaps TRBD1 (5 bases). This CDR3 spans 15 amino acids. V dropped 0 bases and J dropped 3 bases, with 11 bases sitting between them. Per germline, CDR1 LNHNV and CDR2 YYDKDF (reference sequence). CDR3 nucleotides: TGTGCCACCAGCAGAGACCTGACAGCTTACTATGGCTACACCTTC. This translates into CATSRDLTAYYGYTF.

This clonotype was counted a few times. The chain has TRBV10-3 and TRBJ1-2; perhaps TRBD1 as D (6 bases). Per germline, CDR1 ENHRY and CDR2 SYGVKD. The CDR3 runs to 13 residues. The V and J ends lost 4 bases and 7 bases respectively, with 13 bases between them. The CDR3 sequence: CAISARQDGGYTF. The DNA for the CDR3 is TGTGCCATCAGTGCGAGACAGGACGGTGGCTACACCTTC.

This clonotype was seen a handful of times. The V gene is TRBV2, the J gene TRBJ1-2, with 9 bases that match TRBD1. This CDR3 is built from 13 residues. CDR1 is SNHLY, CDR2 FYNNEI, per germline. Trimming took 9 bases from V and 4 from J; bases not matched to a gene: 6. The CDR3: CARLPGQGYGYTF. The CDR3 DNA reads TGTGCCAGGTTACCGGGACAGGGCTATGGCTACACCTTC.

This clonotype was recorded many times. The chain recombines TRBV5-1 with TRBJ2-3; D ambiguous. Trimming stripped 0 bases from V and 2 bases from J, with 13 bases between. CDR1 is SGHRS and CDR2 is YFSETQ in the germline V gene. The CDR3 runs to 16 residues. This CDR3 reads CASSLVEIQFTDTQYF. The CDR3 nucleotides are TGCGCCAGCAGCTTGGTGGAAATTCAATTCACAGATACGCAGTATTTT.

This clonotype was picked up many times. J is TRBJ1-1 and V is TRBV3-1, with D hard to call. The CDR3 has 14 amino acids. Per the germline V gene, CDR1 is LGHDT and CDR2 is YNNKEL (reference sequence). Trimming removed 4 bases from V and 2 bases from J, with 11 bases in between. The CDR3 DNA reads TGTGCCAGCAGCCTGGTAGCGGATAACACTGAAGCTTTCTTT. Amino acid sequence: CASSLVADNTEAFF.

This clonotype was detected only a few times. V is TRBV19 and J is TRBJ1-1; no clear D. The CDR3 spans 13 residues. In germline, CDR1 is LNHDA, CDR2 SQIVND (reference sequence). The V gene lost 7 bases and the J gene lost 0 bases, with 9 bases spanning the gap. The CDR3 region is CASKLGLNTEAFF. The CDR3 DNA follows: TGTGCCAGTAAGTTGGGGTTGAACACTGAAGCTTTCTTT. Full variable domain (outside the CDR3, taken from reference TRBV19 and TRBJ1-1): DGGITQSPKYLFRKEGQNVTLSCEQNLNHDAMYWYRQDPGQGLRLIYYSQIVNDFQKGDIAEGYSVSREKKESFPLTVTSAQKNPTAFYLCASKLGLNTEAFFGQGTRLTVV.

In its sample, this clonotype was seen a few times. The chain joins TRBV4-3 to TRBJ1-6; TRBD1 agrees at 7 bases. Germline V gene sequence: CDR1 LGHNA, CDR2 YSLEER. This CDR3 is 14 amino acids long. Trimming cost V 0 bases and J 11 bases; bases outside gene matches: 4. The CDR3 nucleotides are TGCGCCAGCAGCCAAGATAGGGGGCTTACACCCCTCCACTTT. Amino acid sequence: CASSQDRGLTPLHF.

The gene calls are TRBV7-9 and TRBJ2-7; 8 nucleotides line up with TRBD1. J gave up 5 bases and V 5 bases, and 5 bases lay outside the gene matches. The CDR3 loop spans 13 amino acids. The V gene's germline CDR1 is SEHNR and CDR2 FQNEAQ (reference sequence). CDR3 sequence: CASSPRGPDEQYF. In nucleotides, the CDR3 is TGTGCCAGCAGCCCCAGGGGGCCAGACGAGCAGTACTTC.

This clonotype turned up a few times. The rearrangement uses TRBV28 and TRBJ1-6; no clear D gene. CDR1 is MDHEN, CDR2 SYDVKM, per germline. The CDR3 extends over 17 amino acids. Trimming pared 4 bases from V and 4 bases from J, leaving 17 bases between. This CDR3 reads CASSSGLPGSYNSPLHF. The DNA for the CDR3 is TGTGCCAGCAGTTCAGGACTGCCGGGGTCGTATAATTCACCCCTCCACTTT.

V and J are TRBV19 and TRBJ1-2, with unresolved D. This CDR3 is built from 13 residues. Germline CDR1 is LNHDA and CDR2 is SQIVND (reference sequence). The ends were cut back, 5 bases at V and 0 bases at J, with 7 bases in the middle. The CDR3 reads CASSPYTNYGYTF. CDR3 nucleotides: TGTGCCAGTAGTCCGTATACTAACTATGGCTACACCTTC.

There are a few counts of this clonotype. CDR3 protein: CASSSLGGRDTQYF. The CDR3 DNA reads TGTGCCAGCAGCTCCTTAGGAGGTAGAGATACGCAGTATTTT. The V and J genes are TRBV7-2 and TRBJ2-3; D is perhaps TRBD2 (5 bases). The CDR3 is 14 residues long. Germline assignment: CDR1 SGHTA and CDR2 FQGNSA. Trimming left V 4 bases short and J 5 bases short, with 13 bases between.

This CDR3 reads CASSTYSGTDYEQYF. In DNA, the CDR3 is TGTGCCAGCAGCACATACTCCGGGACAGACTACGAGCAGTACTTC. The chain joins TRBV11-2 to TRBJ2-7; 7 bases line up with TRBD1. Trimming took 5 bases from V and 3 from J; bases not matched to a gene: 10. This CDR3 region has 15 residues. Germline values: CDR1 SGHAT, CDR2 FQNNGV.

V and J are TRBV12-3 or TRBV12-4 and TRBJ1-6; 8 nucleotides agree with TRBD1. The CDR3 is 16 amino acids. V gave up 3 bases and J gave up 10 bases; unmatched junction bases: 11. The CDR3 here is CASSLGGQGVESPLHF. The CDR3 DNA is TGTGCCAGCAGTTTGGGCGGACAGGGCGTCGAGTCACCCCTCCACTTT.

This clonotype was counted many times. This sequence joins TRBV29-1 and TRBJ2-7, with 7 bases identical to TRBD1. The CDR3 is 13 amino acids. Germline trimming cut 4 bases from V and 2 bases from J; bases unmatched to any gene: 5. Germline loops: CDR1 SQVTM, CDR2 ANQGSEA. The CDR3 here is CSVVRQGAYEQYF. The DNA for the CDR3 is TGCAGCGTTGTCCGACAGGGAGCCTACGAGCAGTACTTC.

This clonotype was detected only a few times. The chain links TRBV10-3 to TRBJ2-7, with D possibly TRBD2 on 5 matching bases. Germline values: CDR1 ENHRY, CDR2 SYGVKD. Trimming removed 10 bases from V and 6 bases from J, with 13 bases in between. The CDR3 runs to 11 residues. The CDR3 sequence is CASTSGSEQYF. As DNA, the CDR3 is TGTGCCAGTACATCGGGAAGCGAGCAGTACTTC.

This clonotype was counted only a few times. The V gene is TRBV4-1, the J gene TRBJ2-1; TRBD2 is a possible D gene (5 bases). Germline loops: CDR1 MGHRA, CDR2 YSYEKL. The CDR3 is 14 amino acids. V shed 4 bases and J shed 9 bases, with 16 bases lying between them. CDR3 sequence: CASSRAGLAGEQFF. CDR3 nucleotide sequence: TGCGCCAGCAGCCGCGCAGGTCTAGCTGGTGAGCAGTTCTTC.